This T cell receptor beta chain was recovered during a study of OX40 agonist ivuxolimab in advanced cancers. Across the study: The diagnoses of dose-escalation patients were hepatocellular carcinoma, melanoma, renal cell or head and neck cancer. People who had prior anti-PD-1, anti-PD-L1 or anti-CTLA-4 therapy could take part, and under 45% had some. Study conclusions and caveats: The study found that CD8+ T cells averaged more expanded clones than CD4+. Some of the lowest clonal expansion was seen in partial responders at 0.1-3.0 mg/kg.

Repertoires were generated with immunoSEQ multiplex PCR, while TCRdb's copy carries only in-frame clones and drops some. Of under 100,000 clones in the sample, around nine tenths were seen once. Comment on this clone: Its target is unknown.

This CDR3 spans 15 amino acids. Germline CDR1 and CDR2: MDHEN and SYDVKM. With 6 bases clipped from V and 4 bases from J, the junction kept 9 bases outside the gene matches. The receptor's source is an adult with an advanced solid tumor such as melanoma, head and neck, liver or kidney cancer. The sample was CD4+ or CD8+ T cells sorted from blood, taken in a trial of the OX40 agonist ivuxolimab. This chain joins TRBV28 and TRBJ2-1, with 7 positions matching TRBD2. The CDR3 spells CASSNEGLLYNEQFF. The DNA for the CDR3 is TGTGCCAGCAGCAACGAGGGACTATTGTACAATGAGCAGTTCTTC.